This T cell receptor (beta chain) stems from a study of control samples from healthy donors and cancer patients. Germline assignment: CDR1 SGHTA and CDR2 FQGNSA. Trimming at V came to 1 base and at J to 6 bases, leaving 8 bases not matched to a gene. This CDR3 spans 16 amino acids. Method: immunoSEQ multiplex PCR; TCRdb's copy keeps in-frame clones and lacks some. The table includes about 130,000 clones, around 93% detected once. The receptor was isolated from a man aged 50 to 60 with head and neck cancer. The sequenced sample was PBMCs. V is TRBV7-2 and J is TRBJ2-1, with 8 bases lining up with TRBD2. CDR3: CASSLDPGGIINEQFF. Here the CDR3 DNA reads TGTGCCAGCAGCTTAGATCCGGGGGGGATAATCAATGAGCAGTTCTTC.